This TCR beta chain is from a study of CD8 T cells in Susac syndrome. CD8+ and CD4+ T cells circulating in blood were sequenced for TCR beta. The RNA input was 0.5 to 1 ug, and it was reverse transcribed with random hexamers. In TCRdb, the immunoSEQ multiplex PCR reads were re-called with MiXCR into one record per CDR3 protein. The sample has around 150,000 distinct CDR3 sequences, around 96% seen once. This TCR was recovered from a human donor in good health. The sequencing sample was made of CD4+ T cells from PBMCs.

This CDR3 reads CASSMEGRAQPQHF. DNA for the CDR3: TGTGCCAGCAGTATGGAAGGCAGGGCTCAGCCCCAGCATTTT. The chain joins TRBV2 to TRBJ1-5; D is perhaps TRBD1 (5 bases). CDR1 SNHLY and CDR2 FYNNEI come from the germline V gene. V was trimmed by 5 bases and J by 6 bases, leaving 14 bases between them. CDR3 length: 14 residues.